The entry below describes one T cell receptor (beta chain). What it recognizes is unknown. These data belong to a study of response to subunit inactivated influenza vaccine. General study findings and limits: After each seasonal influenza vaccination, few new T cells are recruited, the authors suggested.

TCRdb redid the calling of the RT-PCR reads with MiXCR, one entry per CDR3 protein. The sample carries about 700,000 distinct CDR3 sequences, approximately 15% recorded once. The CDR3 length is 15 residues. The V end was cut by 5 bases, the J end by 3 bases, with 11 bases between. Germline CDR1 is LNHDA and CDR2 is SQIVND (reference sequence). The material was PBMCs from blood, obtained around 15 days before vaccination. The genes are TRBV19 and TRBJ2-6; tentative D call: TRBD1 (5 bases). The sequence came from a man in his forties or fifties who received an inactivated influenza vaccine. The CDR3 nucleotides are TGTGCCAGTAGTCACAGGAGAGATGGGGCCAACGTCCTGACTTTC. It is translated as CASSHRRDGANVLTF.